A selection of T cell receptor beta chains follows, all from one sample in a study of blood T cell repertoires in COVID-19. The protocol was immunoSEQ multiplex PCR, while the TCRdb copy is restricted to in-frame clones and leaves out a portion. The repertoire consists of 65,000 to 100,000 clones, with around 88% occurring once and the leading ten covering more than 4.5%. Material: peripheral blood. The receptors here all came from a woman aged 80 or older with acute or convalescent COVID-19. The CDR3 runs from the conserved cysteine through the conserved F or W. D genes are given only for firm matches. For some rows the clone size is stated as once, few or many, or as a class when expanded; others skip it.

.	TRBV12-5	TRBD1	TRBJ1-2	CASGRLTGIDGYTF	TGTGCTAGTGGCCGGCTGACAGGGATCGATGGCTACACCTTC
.	TRBV6-2/TRBV6-3	.	TRBJ1-1	CASSYSGANGFEAFF	TGTGCCAGCAGTTACTCAGGGGCTAATGGGTTTGAAGCTTTCTTT
.	TRBV3-1/TRBV3-2	TRBD2	TRBJ2-2	CASSQDASGGTGELFF	TGTGCCAGCAGCCAAGATGCTAGCGGGGGCACCGGGGAGCTGTTTTTT
.	TRBV2	TRBD1	TRBJ2-7	CASSIQGVSYEQYF	TGTGCCAGCAGTATCCAGGGGGTTTCCTACGAGCAGTACTTC
.	TRBV21-1	.	TRBJ1-1	CASSPTRALRMNTEAFF	TGTGCCAGCAGCCCTACGAGGGCTCTACGCATGAACACTGAAGCTTTCTTT
.	TRBV18	.	TRBJ2-5	CASSLYVGLQETQYF	TGTGCCAGCTCACTTTACGTGGGACTCCAAGAGACCCAGTACTTC
.	TRBV19	.	TRBJ2-7	CASSFSSQGDEQYF	TGTGCCAGTAGTTTTAGTTCACAGGGCGACGAGCAGTACTTC
.	TRBV5-5	TRBD1	TRBJ1-1	CASSLQGAGAFF	TGTGCCAGCAGCCTACAGGGGGCTGGAGCTTTCTTT
.	TRBV5-1	.	TRBJ2-2	CASSLVQGNTGELFF	TGCGCCAGCAGCTTGGTTCAGGGGAACACCGGGGAGCTGTTTTTT
once	TRBV5-1	TRBD2	TRBJ2-7	CASSPSGGPYEQYF	TGCGCCAGCAGCCCTAGCGGGGGCCCATACGAGCAGTACTTC
.	TRBV5-1	.	TRBJ1-2	CASRLGTNYGYTF	TGCGCCAGCAGGTTGGGGACAAACTATGGCTACACCTTC
.	TRBV3-1/TRBV3-2	TRBD1	TRBJ1-5	CASSPGQALNQPQHF	TGTGCCAGCAGCCCCGGACAGGCGCTCAATCAGCCCCAGCATTTT
.	TRBV3-1/TRBV3-2	.	TRBJ2-2	CASRLEAGELFF	TGTGCCAGCAGACTCGAGGCCGGGGAGCTGTTTTTT
.	TRBV27	.	TRBJ2-3	CASRPPGIGGISNTQYF	TGTGCCAGCAGACCCCCGGGTATAGGGGGTATCTCAAATACGCAGTATTTT
.	TRBV4-3	.	TRBJ1-2	CASSQEAADYGYTF	TGCGCCAGCAGCCAAGAGGCGGCGGACTATGGCTACACCTTC
once	TRBV18	TRBD1	TRBJ2-1	CASSPDRLSYNEQFF	TGTGCCAGCTCACCGGACAGGTTATCCTACAATGAGCAGTTCTTC
.	TRBV5-1	.	TRBJ2-5	CASSRGETQYF	TGCGCCAGCAGCCGCGGGGAGACCCAGTACTTC
.	TRBV10-3	.	TRBJ1-5	CAISEGDQPQHF	TGTGCCATCAGCGAAGGGGATCAGCCCCAGCATTTT
.	TRBV2	.	TRBJ2-1	CASSARGYEQFF	TGTGCCAGCAGTGCCAGGGGTTATGAGCAGTTCTTC
.	TRBV18	.	TRBJ2-1	CASSSQGPSSYNEQFF	TGTGCCAGCTCATCCCAGGGCCCGAGCTCCTACAATGAGCAGTTCTTC
.	TRBV11-2	TRBD1	TRBJ1-2	CASSSPSRDSYGYTF	TGTGCCAGCAGCTCCCCGTCTCGGGACAGTTATGGCTACACCTTC
.	TRBV30	TRBD1	TRBJ1-2	CAWSGDRGDGYTF	TGTGCCTGGTCTGGGGACAGGGGAGATGGCTACACCTTC
.	TRBV5-1	TRBD1	TRBJ1-1	CASTSQGGNTEAFF	TGCGCCAGCACCTCGCAAGGGGGCAATACTGAAGCTTTCTTT
.	TRBV6-5	.	TRBJ1-2	CASSYGGGGANYGYTF	TGTGCCAGCAGTTACGGGGGCGGCGGCGCTAACTATGGCTACACCTTC
.	TRBV6-5	TRBD1	TRBJ2-1	CASRRGQGAWEQFF	TGTGCCAGCAGGCGCGGACAGGGGGCGTGGGAGCAGTTCTTC
.	TRBV24-1	.	TRBJ1-6	CATSDWAPGQSPLHF	TGTGCCACCAGTGATTGGGCCCCAGGACAATCACCCCTCCACTTT
.	TRBV20-1	.	TRBJ2-7	CSASSGARSYEQYF	TGCAGTGCTAGTAGTGGGGCAAGGTCCTACGAGCAGTACTTC
.	TRBV5-1	.	TRBJ2-2	CASSLGDSTGELFF	TGCGCCAGCAGCTTGGGAGACAGCACCGGGGAGCTGTTTTTT
.	TRBV14	TRBD2	TRBJ2-5	CASTPGLAVQETQYF	TGTGCCAGCACCCCTGGTCTAGCGGTACAAGAGACCCAGTACTTC
.	TRBV6-5	TRBD2	TRBJ2-3	CASSYSLAGGTDTQYF	TGTGCCAGCAGTTACTCTCTAGCGGGGGGCACAGATACGCAGTATTTT
.	TRBV25-1	.	TRBJ1-4	CASSVTSKPSNEKLFF	TGTGCCAGCAGTGTGACTTCAAAACCAAGTAATGAAAAACTGTTTTTT
once	TRBV19	TRBD1	TRBJ2-3	CASSGGQGPDTQYF	TGTGCCAGTAGTGGAGGACAGGGGCCAGATACGCAGTATTTT
.	TRBV7-9	.	TRBJ1-4	CASSSLTWKLFF	TGTGCCAGCAGCTCACTCACTTGGAAACTGTTTTTT
few	TRBV29-1	TRBD2	TRBJ2-5	CSVDSSGGLGETQYF	TGCAGCGTTGATAGTAGCGGGGGGCTGGGAGAGACCCAGTACTTC
.	TRBV5-4	TRBD1	TRBJ2-3	CASSLEGATDTQYF	TGTGCCAGCAGCTTGGAGGGGGCCACAGATACGCAGTATTTT
.	TRBV7-9	TRBD1	TRBJ2-4	CASSLDHTGGPLAKNIQYF	TGTGCCAGCAGCTTAGATCACACAGGGGGACCCTTAGCCAAAAACATTCAGTACTTC
.	TRBV7-9	.	TRBJ1-1	CASSKGTDFMNTEAFF	TGTGCCAGCAGCAAAGGGACGGACTTCATGAACACTGAAGCTTTCTTT
.	TRBV9	.	TRBJ2-5	CASSVKRGETQYF	TGTGCCAGCAGCGTAAAGAGAGGAGAGACCCAGTACTTC
.	TRBV5-1	.	TRBJ2-5	CASSLTAGQETQYF	TGCGCCAGCAGCTTGACGGCAGGTCAAGAGACCCAGTACTTC
.	TRBV19	TRBD1	TRBJ2-7	CASSPGTGAYEQYF	TGTGCCAGTAGTCCTGGGACAGGGGCCTACGAGCAGTACTTC
.	TRBV6-4	.	TRBJ2-2	CASSDRSGELFF	TGTGCCAGCAGTGACCGTAGCGGGGAGCTGTTTTTT
.	TRBV19	TRBD1	TRBJ1-5	CASSSGQGNNQPQHF	TGTGCCAGTAGTTCGGGACAGGGGAACAATCAGCCCCAGCATTTT
.	TRBV2	.	TRBJ2-1	CASSDAGRSYNEQFF	TGTGCCAGCAGTGACGCTGGGAGGTCCTACAATGAGCAGTTCTTC
.	TRBV30	TRBD2	TRBJ2-1	CAWSRTSGAEGQFF	TGTGCCTGGAGTCGGACTAGCGGGGCGGAGGGGCAGTTCTTC